Given below is one TCR beta chain in context. The data derive from a study of long-term antiretroviral therapy in people with HIV. The germline V gene has CDR1 KGHSH and CDR2 LQKENI. The CDR3 consists of 13 residues. Trimming took 1 base from V and 3 from J, leaving 6 bases between them. Version v3.0 of the immunoSEQ assay was performed at survey level. Libraries were prepared by immunoSEQ multiplex PCR; TCRdb keeps only in-frame clonotypes and omits some of them. The sample carries roughly 20,000 clones, 86% recorded once. The V gene is TRBV18, the J gene TRBJ1-2; D remains ambiguous. Sample: unsorted PBMCs, taken 1.8 years before starting antiretroviral therapy. The sequence came from a woman between 25 and 40 years old with HIV. The CDR3 nucleotides are TGTGCCAGCTCACCACGAGAGGACTATGGCTACACCTTC. As protein: CASSPREDYGYTF.